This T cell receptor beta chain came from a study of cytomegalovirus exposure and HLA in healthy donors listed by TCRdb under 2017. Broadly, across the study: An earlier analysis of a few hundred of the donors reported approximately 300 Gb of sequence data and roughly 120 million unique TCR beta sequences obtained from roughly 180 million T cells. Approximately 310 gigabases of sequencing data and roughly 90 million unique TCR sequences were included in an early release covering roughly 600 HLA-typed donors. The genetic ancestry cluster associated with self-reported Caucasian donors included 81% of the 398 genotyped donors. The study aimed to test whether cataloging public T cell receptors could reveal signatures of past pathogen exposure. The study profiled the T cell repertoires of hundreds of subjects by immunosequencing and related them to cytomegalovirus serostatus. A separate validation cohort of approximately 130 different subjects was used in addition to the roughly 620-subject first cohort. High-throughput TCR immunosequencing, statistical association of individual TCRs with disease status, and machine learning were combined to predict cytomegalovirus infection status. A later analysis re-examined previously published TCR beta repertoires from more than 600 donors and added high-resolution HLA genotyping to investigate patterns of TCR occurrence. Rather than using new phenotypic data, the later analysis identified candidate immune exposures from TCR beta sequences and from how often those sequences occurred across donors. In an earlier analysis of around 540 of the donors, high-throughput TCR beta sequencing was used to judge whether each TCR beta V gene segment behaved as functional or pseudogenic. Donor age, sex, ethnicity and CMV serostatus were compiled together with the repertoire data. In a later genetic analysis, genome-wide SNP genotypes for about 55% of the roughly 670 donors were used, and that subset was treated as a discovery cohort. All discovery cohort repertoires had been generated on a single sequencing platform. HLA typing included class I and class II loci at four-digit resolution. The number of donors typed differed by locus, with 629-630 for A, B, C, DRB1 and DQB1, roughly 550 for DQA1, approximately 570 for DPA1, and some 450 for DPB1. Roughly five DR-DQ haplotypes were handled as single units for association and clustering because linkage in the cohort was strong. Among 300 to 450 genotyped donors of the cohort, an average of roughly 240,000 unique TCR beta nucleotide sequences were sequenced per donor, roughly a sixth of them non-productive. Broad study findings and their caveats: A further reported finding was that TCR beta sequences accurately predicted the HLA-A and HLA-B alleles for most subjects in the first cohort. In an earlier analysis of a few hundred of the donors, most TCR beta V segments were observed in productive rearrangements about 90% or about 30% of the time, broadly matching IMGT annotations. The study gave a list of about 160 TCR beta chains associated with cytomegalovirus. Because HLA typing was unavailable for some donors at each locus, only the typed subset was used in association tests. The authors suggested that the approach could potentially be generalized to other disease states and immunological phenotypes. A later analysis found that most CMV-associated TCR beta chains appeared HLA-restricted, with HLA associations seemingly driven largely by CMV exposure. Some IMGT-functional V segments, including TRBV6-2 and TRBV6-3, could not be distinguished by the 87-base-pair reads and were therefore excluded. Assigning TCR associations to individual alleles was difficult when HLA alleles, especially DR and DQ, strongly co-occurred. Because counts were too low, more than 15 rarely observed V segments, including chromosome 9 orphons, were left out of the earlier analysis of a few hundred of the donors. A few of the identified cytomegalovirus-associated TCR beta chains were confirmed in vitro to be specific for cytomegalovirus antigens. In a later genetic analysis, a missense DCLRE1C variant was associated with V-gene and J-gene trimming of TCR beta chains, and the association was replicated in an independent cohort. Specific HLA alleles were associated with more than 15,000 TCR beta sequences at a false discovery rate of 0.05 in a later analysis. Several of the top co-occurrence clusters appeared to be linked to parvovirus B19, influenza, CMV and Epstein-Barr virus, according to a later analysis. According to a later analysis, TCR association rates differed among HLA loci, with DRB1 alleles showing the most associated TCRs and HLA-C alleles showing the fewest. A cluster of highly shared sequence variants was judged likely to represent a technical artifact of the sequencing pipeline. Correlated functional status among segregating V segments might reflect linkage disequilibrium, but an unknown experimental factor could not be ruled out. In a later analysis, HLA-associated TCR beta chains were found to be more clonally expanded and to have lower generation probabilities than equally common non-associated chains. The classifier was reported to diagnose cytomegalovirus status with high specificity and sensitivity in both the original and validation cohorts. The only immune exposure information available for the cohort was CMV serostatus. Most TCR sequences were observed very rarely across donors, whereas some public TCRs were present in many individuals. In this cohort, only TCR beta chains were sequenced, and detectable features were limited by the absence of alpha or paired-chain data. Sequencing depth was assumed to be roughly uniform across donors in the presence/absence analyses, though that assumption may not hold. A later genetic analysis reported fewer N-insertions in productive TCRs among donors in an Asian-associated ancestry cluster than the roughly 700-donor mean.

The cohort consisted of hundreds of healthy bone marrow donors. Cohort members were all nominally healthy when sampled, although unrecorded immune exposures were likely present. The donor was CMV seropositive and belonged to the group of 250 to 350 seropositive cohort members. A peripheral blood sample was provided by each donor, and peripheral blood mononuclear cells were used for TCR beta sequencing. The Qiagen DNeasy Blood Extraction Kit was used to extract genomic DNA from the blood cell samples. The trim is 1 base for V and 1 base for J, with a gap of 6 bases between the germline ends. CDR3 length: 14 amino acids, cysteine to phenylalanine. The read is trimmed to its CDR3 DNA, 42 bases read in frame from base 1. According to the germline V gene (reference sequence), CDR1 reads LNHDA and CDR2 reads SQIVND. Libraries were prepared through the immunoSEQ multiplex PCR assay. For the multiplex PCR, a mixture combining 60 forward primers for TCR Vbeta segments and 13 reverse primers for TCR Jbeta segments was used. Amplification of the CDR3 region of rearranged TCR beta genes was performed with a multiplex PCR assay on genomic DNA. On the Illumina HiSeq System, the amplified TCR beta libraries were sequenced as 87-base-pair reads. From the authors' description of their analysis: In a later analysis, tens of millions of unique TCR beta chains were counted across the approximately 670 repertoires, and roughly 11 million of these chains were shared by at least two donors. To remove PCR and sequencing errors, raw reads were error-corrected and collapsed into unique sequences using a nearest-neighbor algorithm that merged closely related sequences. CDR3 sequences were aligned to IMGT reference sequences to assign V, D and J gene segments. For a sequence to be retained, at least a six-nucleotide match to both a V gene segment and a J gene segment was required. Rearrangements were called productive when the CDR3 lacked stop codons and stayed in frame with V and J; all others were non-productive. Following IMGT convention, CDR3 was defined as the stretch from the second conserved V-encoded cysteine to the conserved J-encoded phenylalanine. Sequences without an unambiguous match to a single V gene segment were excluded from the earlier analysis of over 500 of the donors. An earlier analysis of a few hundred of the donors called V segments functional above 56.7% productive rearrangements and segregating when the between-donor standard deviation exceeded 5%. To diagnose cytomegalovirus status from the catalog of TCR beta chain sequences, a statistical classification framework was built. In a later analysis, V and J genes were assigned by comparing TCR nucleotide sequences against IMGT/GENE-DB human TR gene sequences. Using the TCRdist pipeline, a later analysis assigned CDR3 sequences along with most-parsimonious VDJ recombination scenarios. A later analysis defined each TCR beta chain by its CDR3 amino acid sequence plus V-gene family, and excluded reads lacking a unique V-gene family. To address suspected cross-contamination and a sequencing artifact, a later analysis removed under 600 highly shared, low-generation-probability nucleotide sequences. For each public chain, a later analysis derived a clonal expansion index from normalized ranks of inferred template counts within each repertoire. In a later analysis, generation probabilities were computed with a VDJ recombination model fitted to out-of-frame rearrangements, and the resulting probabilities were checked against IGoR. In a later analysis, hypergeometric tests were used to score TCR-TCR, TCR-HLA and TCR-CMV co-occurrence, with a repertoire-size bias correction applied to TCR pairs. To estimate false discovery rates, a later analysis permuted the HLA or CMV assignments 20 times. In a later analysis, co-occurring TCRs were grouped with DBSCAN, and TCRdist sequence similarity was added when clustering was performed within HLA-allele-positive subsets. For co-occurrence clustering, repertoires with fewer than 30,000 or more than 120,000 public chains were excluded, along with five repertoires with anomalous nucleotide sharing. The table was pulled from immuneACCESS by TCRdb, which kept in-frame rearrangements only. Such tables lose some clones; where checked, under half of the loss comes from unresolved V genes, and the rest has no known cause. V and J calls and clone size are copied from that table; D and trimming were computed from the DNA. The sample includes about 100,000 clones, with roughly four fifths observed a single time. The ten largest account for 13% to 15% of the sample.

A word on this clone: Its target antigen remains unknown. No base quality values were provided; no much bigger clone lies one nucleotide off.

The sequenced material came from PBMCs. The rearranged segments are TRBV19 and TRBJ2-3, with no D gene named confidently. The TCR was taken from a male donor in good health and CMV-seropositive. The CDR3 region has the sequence CASSIGSGTDTQYF. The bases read TGTGCCAGTAGTATAGGAAGCGGCACAGATACGCAGTATTTT.